This is a list of T cell receptor beta chains from one sample in a study of T cell changes during pregnancy in multiple sclerosis. Sequencing used immunoSEQ multiplex PCR; TCRdb keeps in-frame clones, though not all of them. The repertoire holds around 36,000 clones, with more than 80% as singletons. The sequences come from CD4+ T cells from peripheral blood mononuclear cells, collected in the third trimester of pregnancy. These receptors all stem from a female donor with multiple sclerosis, enrolled in a pregnancy study. CDR3s leave out the opening cysteine and the closing phenylalanine or tryptophan.

length: 12; V: TRBV13; CDR3: ATNRGGSSYEQY
length: 13; V: TRBV19; CDR3: ATATSGSDTDTQY
length: 11; V: TRBV6-1; CDR3: ASTWARSYEQY
length: 12; V: TRBV28; CDR3: ASGERASYNEQF
length: 12; V: TRBV5-1; CDR3: ASNRGGPNYGYT
length: 12; V: TRBV27; CDR3: ASSFGRGTDTQY
length: 13; V: TRBV9; CDR3: ASRPGQGKNNEQF
length: 11; V: TRBV5-1; CDR3: ASSWGRGTEAF
length: 12; V: TRBV6-6; CDR3: ASRADSPNQPQH
length: 14; V: TRBV19; CDR3: ASSRHSSGRVPEQF
length: 11; V: TRBV19; CDR3: ASSIVGLNEQF
length: 11; V: TRBV29-1; CDR3: SEGDRGRVGYT
length: 9; V: TRBV29-1; CDR3: TGKGDTEAF
length: 14; V: TRBV27; CDR3: ASRGLGTGIGETQY
length: 14; V: TRBV11-3; CDR3: ASSPSDDSYTDTQY
length: 15; V: TRBV6-1; CDR3: ASSGKEGTAWIEKLF
length: 12; V: TRBV18; CDR3: ASSPGAGGETQY
length: 15; V: TRBV7-3; CDR3: ASSLNARGQGASEQY
length: 15; V: TRBV28; CDR3: ASSLWGFASGANVLT
length: 12; V: TRBV19; CDR3: ASSTRTGPYEQY
length: 12; V: TRBV25-1; CDR3: ASSELGGQETQY
length: 10; V: TRBV5-1; CDR3: ASSLDGGEQF
length: 13; V: TRBV19; CDR3: ASSIVAGNNEKLF
length: 13; V: TRBV6-1; CDR3: ASSRQGARDEKLF
length: 11; V: TRBV7-2; CDR3: ASSSRGNTEAF
length: 12; V: TRBV19; CDR3: ASTPRGLHYGYT
length: 10; V: TRBV4-2; CDR3: ASSRGAGELF
length: 12; V: TRBV6-5; CDR3: ASSSTGWSYGYT
length: 14; V: TRBV2; CDR3: ASSAGLAGDYYEQY
length: 12; V: TRBV10-2; CDR3: ASSESGGIRPQH
length: 12; V: TRBV29-1; CDR3: SVVRTGGAGELF
length: 13; V: TRBV6-5; CDR3: ASSTSGPRRNEQF
length: 13; V: TRBV2; CDR3: ASSESQGRQKGYT
length: 17; V: TRBV19; CDR3: ASSILTQRLAGGNDEQF
length: 13; V: TRBV6-1; CDR3: ASTPRTDWNTEAF
length: 14; V: TRBV5-1; CDR3: ASTRQGALMNTEAF
length: 14; V: TRBV5-6; CDR3: ASSSPGVEFTDTQY
length: 13; V: TRBV6-1; CDR3: ASKLGARIQETQY
length: 12; V: TRBV29-1; CDR3: SVGGQSNTGELF
length: 13; V: TRBV7-2; CDR3: ASSPGGAGSQPQH
length: 13; V: TRBV7-9; CDR3: ASSFGGDSTDTQY
length: 13; V: TRBV7-9; CDR3: ASRDLGGRQETQY
length: 14; V: TRBV7-2; CDR3: ATSGGQGAPNQPQH
length: 12; V: TRBV5-4; CDR3: ASSEGQGSGELF
length: 15; V: TRBV4-3; CDR3: ASSQDFSQGLVYEQY
length: 13; V: TRBV5-1; CDR3: ASSPGTRGTDTQY
length: 12; V: TRBV6-5; CDR3: ASSRTASSYEQY
length: 15; V: TRBV7-2; CDR3: ASSRKTSGRAADTQY
length: 12; V: TRBV10-3; CDR3: AISEGGRSDTQY
length: 10; V: TRBV12-2; CDR3: ASRDRGDEQF
length: 14; V: TRBV5-6; CDR3: ASSDKLAGLSYEQY
length: 12; V: TRBV19; CDR3: ASSGSGAGYEQY
length: 15; V: TRBV2; CDR3: ASTEAPGTPNTGELF
length: 12; V: TRBV29-1; CDR3: SVGGSYGAETQY
length: 17; V: TRBV4-2; CDR3: ASSQAWASGRDSYNEQF